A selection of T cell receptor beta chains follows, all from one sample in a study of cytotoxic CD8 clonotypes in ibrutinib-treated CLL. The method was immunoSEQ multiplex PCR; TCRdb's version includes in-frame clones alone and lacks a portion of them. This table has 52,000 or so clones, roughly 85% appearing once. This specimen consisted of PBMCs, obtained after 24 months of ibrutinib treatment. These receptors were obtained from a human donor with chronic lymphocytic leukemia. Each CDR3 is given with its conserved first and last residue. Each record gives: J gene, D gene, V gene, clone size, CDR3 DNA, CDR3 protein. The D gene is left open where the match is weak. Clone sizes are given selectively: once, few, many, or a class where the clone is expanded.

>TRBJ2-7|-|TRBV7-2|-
TGTGCCAGCAATGAAAGACCTGGGCGGGAACAGTACTTC
CASNERPGREQYF
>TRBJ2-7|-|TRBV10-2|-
TGCGCCAGCAGCTCGGCCGGCCGGGGTCAAAGGGGCGAGCAGTACTTC
CASSSAGRGQRGEQYF
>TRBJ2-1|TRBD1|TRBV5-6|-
TGTGCCAGCAGCTTCCCTGGGACAGGGGGACACTCGCAGTTCTTC
CASSFPGTGGHSQFF
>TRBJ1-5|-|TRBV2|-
TGTGCCAGCACTTCTGTACCCCAAAACAATCAGCCCCAGCATTTT
CASTSVPQNNQPQHF
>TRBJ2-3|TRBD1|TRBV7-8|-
TGTGCCAGCAGCCCCCGGACAGGGAACACAGATACGCAGTATTTT
CASSPRTGNTDTQYF
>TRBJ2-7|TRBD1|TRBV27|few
TGTGCCAGCAGTTTAACCGGGACAGGGGTATACGAGCAGTACTTC
CASSLTGTGVYEQYF
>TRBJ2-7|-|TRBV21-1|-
TGTGCCAGCAGCCCGCAGGCCGGAACAGCCTACGAGCAGTACTTC
CASSPQAGTAYEQYF
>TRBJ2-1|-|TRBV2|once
TGTGCCAGCAGTTCGTACAATGAGCAGTTCTTC
CASSSYNEQFF
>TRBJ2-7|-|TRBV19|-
TGTGCCAGTAGCGTCAGGGCTGAAGCTTCCTACGAGCAGTACTTC
CASSVRAEASYEQYF
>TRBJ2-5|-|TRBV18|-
TGTGCCAGCTCACCCGGGACACAAGAGACCCAGTACTTC
CASSPGTQETQYF
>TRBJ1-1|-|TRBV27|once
TGTGCCAGCAGAAGCCAACCGGGACGAGGTAACACTGAAGCTTTCTTT
CASRSQPGRGNTEAFF
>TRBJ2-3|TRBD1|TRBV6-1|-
TGTGCCAGCGGGGCCCCGGACAGGGGAGATACGCAGTATTTT
CASGAPDRGDTQYF
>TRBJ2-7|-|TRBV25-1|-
TGTGCCAGCAGTGAATTGGGGGTCGAGCAGTACTTC
CASSELGVEQYF
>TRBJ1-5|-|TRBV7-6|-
TGTGCCAGCAGCCCACCAGGGATGAGGCAGCCCCAGCATTTT
CASSPPGMRQPQHF
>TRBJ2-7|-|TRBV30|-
TGTGCCTGGAGTGTCAAGGAGAGCTCCTACGAGCAGTACTTC
CAWSVKESSYEQYF
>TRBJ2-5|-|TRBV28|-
TGTGCCAGCAGTTTAGCAGGGGATCCCCAAGAGACCCAGTACTTC
CASSLAGDPQETQYF
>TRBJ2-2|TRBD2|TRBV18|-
TGTGCCAGCTCACCTCTTCGCGCCGGGACTAGGGGCCCCGGGGAGCTGTTTTTT
CASSPLRAGTRGPGELFF
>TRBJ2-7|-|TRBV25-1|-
TGTGCCAGCAGTGACGGGACCTACGAGCAGTACTTC
CASSDGTYEQYF
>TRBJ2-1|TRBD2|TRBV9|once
TGTGCCAGCAGCCCAGGGACTAGCAGCTACAATGAGCAGTTCTTC
CASSPGTSSYNEQFF
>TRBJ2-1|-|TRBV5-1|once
TGCGCCAGCAGCTCAGAGAGGGCTGAGCAGTTCTTC
CASSSERAEQFF
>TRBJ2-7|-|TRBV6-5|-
TGTGCCAGCAGACCCCCAAGTTCCTACGAGCAGTACTTC
CASRPPSSYEQYF
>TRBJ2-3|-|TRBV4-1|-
TGCGCCAGCAGCCAAGAATTCCCCGGGAGAACAGATACGCAGTATTTT
CASSQEFPGRTDTQYF
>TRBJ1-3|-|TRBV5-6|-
TGTGCCAGCAGCTTGGGACAGTACTCTGGAAACACCATATATTTT
CASSLGQYSGNTIYF
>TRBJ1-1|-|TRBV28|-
TGTGCCAGCGGCCGGGTGGTCGGGGCTTTCTTT
CASGRVVGAFF
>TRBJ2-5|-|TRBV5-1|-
TGCGCCAGCAGCCCCGGACCTTCGTACCAAGAGACCCAGTACTTC
CASSPGPSYQETQYF
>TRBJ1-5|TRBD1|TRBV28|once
TGTGCCAGCAGTCCGTACCTTGGGACAGCTAGCAATCAGCCCCAGCATTTT
CASSPYLGTASNQPQHF
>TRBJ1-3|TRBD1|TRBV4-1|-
TGCGCCAGCAGCCAAGGGACAGGGGGCTTCGGAAACACCATATATTTT
CASSQGTGGFGNTIYF
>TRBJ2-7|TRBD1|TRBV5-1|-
TGCGCCAGCAGCTTAGGACAGGGTTCCTACGAGCAGTACTTC
CASSLGQGSYEQYF
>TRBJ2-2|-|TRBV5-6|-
TGTGCCAGCAGCTTGCAGCCTCTCGGATACACCGGGGAGCTGTTTTTT
CASSLQPLGYTGELFF
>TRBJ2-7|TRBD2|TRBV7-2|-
TGTGCCAGCAGCTTGGGACTAGCGAATCCGCTGTACTTC
CASSLGLANPLYF
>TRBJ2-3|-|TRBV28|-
TGTGCCAGCAGTCCGTTGGGTCCGCAGTATTTT
CASSPLGPQYF